A single sample gave rise to the 25 T cell receptor beta chains below, sequenced in a study of OX40 agonist ivuxolimab in advanced cancers. Repertoires were generated with immunoSEQ multiplex PCR, while TCRdb's copy carries only in-frame clones and drops some. Here the sample spans 26,000 or so clones, about 87% being singletons. The material sequenced was CD4+ or CD8+ T cells sorted from blood, taken in a trial of the OX40 agonist ivuxolimab. The receptors were sampled from an adult with an advanced solid tumor such as melanoma, head and neck, liver or kidney cancer.

The rearrangement joins TRBV4-3 to TRBJ2-1; the D call may be TRBD1 or TRBD2 (6 bases each). The V gene lost 2 bases and the J gene lost 6 bases, with 17 bases spanning the gap. The V gene's germline CDR1 is LGHNA and CDR2 YSLEER. The length of the CDR3 is 16 residues. The CDR3 is CASSQTPSQGGNEQFF. The CDR3 nucleotides are TGCGCCAGCAGCCAAACACCTTCACAGGGAGGCAATGAGCAGTTCTTC.

The chain joins TRBV7-3 to TRBJ2-7; 10 nucleotides match TRBD1. V lost 5 bases to trimming and J lost 6 bases; unmatched junction nucleotides: 7. CDR1 is SGHTA and CDR2 is FQGTGA in the germline V gene. The CDR3 extends over 14 amino acids. The CDR3 DNA reads as TGTGCCAGCAGCCCGACGGGACAGGGGACCGAGCAGTACTTC. It is translated as CASSPTGQGTEQYF.

The chain joins TRBV7-6 to TRBJ1-1; D not certain. The CDR3 consists of 14 residues. Trimming took off 8 bases at V and 1 base at J, with 14 bases between the two ends. Germline CDR1 reads SGHVS; CDR2 reads FNYEAQ. CDR3 in DNA: TGTGCCAGCCGACCCATGGGGTGGAACACTGAAGCTTTCTTT. This encodes CASRPMGWNTEAFF. The variable domain in full, with the rest retrieved from reference TRBV7-6 and TRBJ1-1, is GAGVSQSPRYKVTKRGQDVALRCDPISGHVSLYWYRQALGQGPEFLTYFNYEAQQDKSGLPNDRFSAERPEGSISTLTIQRTEQRDSAMYRCASRPMGWNTEAFFGQGTRLTVV.

The V call is TRBV25-1, the J call TRBJ1-3, with D possibly being TRBD1 (6 bases). V lost 5 bases, J lost 10 bases, and 18 bases lay in between. The CDR3 loop spans 14 amino acids. Germline V lookup: CDR1 MGHDK, CDR2 SYGVNS. The CDR3 DNA reads TGTGCCAGCAGTCCGGACAGCTTTCCCTTAACCATATATTTT. Protein sequence: CASSPDSFPLTIYF.

V is TRBV19 and J is TRBJ2-7, with D possibly matching TRBD1 (5 bases). Germline assignment: CDR1 LNHDA and CDR2 SQIVND (reference sequence). This CDR3 has 13 amino acids. V lost 3 bases to trimming and J lost 5 bases, with 11 bases between them. The DNA for the CDR3 is TGTGCCAGTAGTATTTCAGGGTTAGACGAGCAGTACTTC. Its protein product is CASSISGLDEQYF.

This chain's CDR3 is CASSGLGESNQPQHF. CDR3 coding DNA: TGTGCCAGCAGTGGTTTAGGGGAAAGCAATCAGCCCCAGCATTTT. The chain couples TRBV28 to TRBJ1-5; a weak D match, TRBD1 (5 bases). This CDR3 is 15 amino acids long. The V and J ends lost 5 bases and 1 base respectively, with 12 bases between them. CDR1 MDHEN and CDR2 SYDVKM come from the germline V gene.

The chain links TRBV28 to TRBJ2-2, with D possibly called TRBD1 or TRBD2 (5 bases each). The CDR3 extends over 13 amino acids. Trimming stripped 2 bases from V and 6 bases from J, with 7 bases between. Germline V gene data show CDR1 as MDHEN and CDR2 as SYDVKM. CDR3 DNA: TGTGCCAGCAGTTTACGAGGGGCCGGGGAGCTGTTTTTT. Protein: CASSLRGAGELFF.

The rearrangement links TRBV9 to TRBJ2-3; TRBD2 might be the D (6 bases). The CDR3 contains 14 residues. Trimming pared 0 bases from V and 3 bases from J, leaving 8 bases between. The V gene's germline CDR1 is SGDLS and CDR2 YYNGEE. CDR3 amino acids: CASSVGTKTDTQYF. The CDR3 DNA follows: TGTGCCAGCAGCGTAGGGACTAAGACAGATACGCAGTATTTT.

Written as DNA, the CDR3 is TGTGCCAGCAGCTTTACGGGGGCCGGGGAGCTGTTTTTT. Its protein product is CASSFTGAGELFF. This sequence joins TRBV11-2 and TRBJ2-2; TRBD2 is a possible D gene (6 bases). Germline loops: CDR1 SGHAT, CDR2 FQNNGV. V lost 3 bases and J lost 6, with 8 bases in between. The CDR3 covers 13 residues.

This clone was detected only once. The gene calls are TRBV27 and TRBJ1-1; possibly TRBD1 for D (6 bases). The CDR3 extends over 13 amino acids. The germline V and J ends were trimmed by 6 bases and 4 bases, with 12 bases remaining between them. Looked up from germline, CDR1 is MNHEY and CDR2 is SMNVEV (reference sequence). The CDR3 DNA follows: TGTGCCAGCAGAACCCCCAGGGGCACTGAAGCTTTCTTT. Its protein is CASRTPRGTEAFF.

J is TRBJ1-2 and V is TRBV30, with 7 bases fitting TRBD1. J gave up 6 bases and V 4 bases, and 8 bases lay outside the gene matches. The V gene's germline CDR1 is GTSNPN and CDR2 SVGIG (reference sequence). This CDR3 contains 13 residues. DNA of the CDR3: TGTGCCTGGACCCATACCGGGACAGATGGCTACACCTTC. Its translation: CAWTHTGTDGYTF. Variable domain in full (rest from reference TRBV30 and TRBJ1-2): SQTIHQWPATLVQPVGSPLSLECTVEGTSNPNLYWYRQAAGRGLQLLFYSVGIGQISSEVPQNLSASRPQDRQFILSSKKLLLSDSGFYLCAWTHTGTDGYTFGSGTRLTVV.

The CDR3 DNA reads TGTGCCAGCAGCACTCCGGGACAGTTGAACACTGAAGCTTTCTTT. The encoded protein is CASSTPGQLNTEAFF. This sequence joins TRBV28 and TRBJ1-1; 7 bases are shared with TRBD1. Germline loops: CDR1 MDHEN, CDR2 SYDVKM. The CDR3 sequence is 15 residues long. V was clipped by 6 bases and J by 0 bases; unmatched bases: 7. Looking up the rest from reference TRBV28 and TRBJ1-1 gives the full variable domain: DVKVTQSSRYLVKRTGEKVFLECVQDMDHENMFWYRQDPGLGLRLIYFSYDVKMKEKGDIPEGYSVSREKKERFSLILESASTNQTSMYLCASSTPGQLNTEAFFGQGTRLTVV.

The V and J genes are TRBV11-3 and TRBJ1-6; D is unclear. Germline values: CDR1 SGHNT, CDR2 YENEEA. Between the trimmed V and J ends, which lost 8 bases and 10 bases, there was a span of 15 bases. The CDR3 consists of 13 residues. CDR3 loop: CASVGIPMSPLHF. CDR3 sequence (DNA): TGTGCCAGCGTGGGGATTCCAATGTCACCCCTCCACTTT.

The J gene is TRBJ1-3, the V gene TRBV4-3; D unresolved. CDR1 is LGHNA and CDR2 is YSLEER in the germline V gene. This CDR3 spans 19 amino acids. V shed 2 bases and J shed 3 bases, with 23 bases lying between them. CDR3 sequence reads: CASSQQNPVGRPGGNTIYF. Here the CDR3 DNA reads TGCGCCAGCAGCCAACAAAACCCCGTCGGGAGGCCGGGTGGAAACACCATATATTTT.

V usage is TRBV7-2 and J usage is TRBJ2-7; D is unclear. Germline CDR1 and CDR2: SGHTA and FQGNSA. This CDR3 region has 14 residues. The ends were cut back, 0 bases at V and 2 bases at J, with 8 bases in the middle. The CDR3 protein is CASSLAWIAYEQYF. CDR3 DNA: TGTGCCAGCAGCTTAGCGTGGATAGCCTACGAGCAGTACTTC.

V usage is TRBV6-5 and J usage is TRBJ2-1, with no clear D. The V end lost 5 bases, the J end lost 13 bases, and 18 bases lay between the germline ends. Germline V gene sequence: CDR1 MNHEY, CDR2 SVGAGI. This CDR3 has 13 amino acids. Here the CDR3 DNA reads TGTGCCAGCAGTAGGATGGATGAGCTCTCTCAGTTCTTC. Translated, it gives CASSRMDELSQFF.

J is TRBJ2-1 and V is TRBV19; D is uncertain. Deletions cut 1 base from V and 0 bases from J, with 13 bases between. The germline V gene has CDR1 LNHDA and CDR2 SQIVND (reference sequence). The CDR3 is made up of 17 amino acids. CDR3 amino acids: CASSIGSGPSSYNEQFF. As DNA, the CDR3 is TGTGCCAGTAGTATAGGATCCGGACCAAGCTCCTACAATGAGCAGTTCTTC.

This chain joins TRBV29-1 and TRBJ2-3, with D uncertain. This CDR3 region has 13 residues. CDR1 is SQVTM and CDR2 is ANQGSEA in the germline V gene. The V end lost 3 bases, the J end lost 2 bases, and 9 bases lay between the germline ends. The CDR3 loop is CSVEERNTDTQYF. The CDR3 DNA is TGCAGCGTTGAGGAGAGGAACACAGATACGCAGTATTTT.

The chain is built from TRBV9 and TRBJ2-3; 9 positions match TRBD2. After removal of 0 bases from V and 6 bases from J, the junction contained 8 bases not matched to a gene. CDR3 length equals 16 residues. Per germline, CDR1 SGDLS and CDR2 YYNGEE. In nucleotides, the CDR3 is TGTGCCAGCAGCGTAGTGGGAGCGGGGGGCTTGGATACGCAGTATTTT. Encoded protein: CASSVVGAGGLDTQYF.

This chain links TRBV5-4 with TRBJ2-2, with 11 bases identical to TRBD2. V gave up 4 bases and J gave up 4 bases; unmatched junction bases: 3. There are 15 residues in the CDR3. Germline V gene data show CDR1 as SGHNT and CDR2 as YYREEE (reference sequence). CDR3 in DNA: TGTGCCAGCAGCCGGCTAGCGGGAGGCACCGGGGAGCTGTTTTTT. Residues: CASSRLAGGTGELFF. The variable domain in full, with the rest retrieved from reference TRBV5-4 and TRBJ2-2, is ETGVTQSPTHLIKTRGQQVTLRCSSQSGHNTVSWYQQALGQGPQFIFQYYREEENGRGNFPPRFSGLQFPNYSSELNVNALELDDSALYLCASSRLAGGTGELFFGEGSRLTVL.

Only a few counts were recorded for this clone. The rearrangement joins TRBV2 to TRBJ1-6; no reliable D call. V was trimmed by 6 bases and J by 6 bases, leaving 9 bases between them. The CDR3 is 13 residues long. CDR1 is SNHLY and CDR2 is FYNNEI in the germline V gene. Written as DNA, the CDR3 is TGTGCCAGCAGGCCCGACTTTAATTCACCCCTCCACTTT. Translating gives CASRPDFNSPLHF.

V gene TRBV4-1 combines with J gene TRBJ2-1; weak D call: TRBD1 (5 bases). Trimming pared 0 bases from V and 7 bases from J, leaving 10 bases between. Germline lookup yields CDR1 MGHRA and CDR2 YSYEKL. The CDR3 runs 14 residues. The CDR3 coding sequence is TGCGCCAGCAGCCAAGAACCAGGGTGGAATGAGCAGTTCTTC. As protein: CASSQEPGWNEQFF.

The rearrangement links TRBV27 to TRBJ2-1; 8 bases match TRBD2. The CDR3 covers 13 residues. J gave up 5 bases and V 6 bases, and 3 bases lay outside the gene matches. Germline assignment: CDR1 MNHEY and CDR2 SMNVEV (reference sequence). CDR3 amino acids: CASSTSGHNEQFF. CDR3 bases: TGTGCCAGCAGCACTAGCGGCCACAATGAGCAGTTCTTC.

This clone has just one count. This chain links TRBV30 with TRBJ2-3; the D call may be TRBD1 or TRBD2 (5 bases each). The CDR3 is made up of 16 amino acids. Germline CDR1 is GTSNPN and CDR2 is SVGIG (reference sequence). V gave up 3 bases and J gave up 1 base, with 17 bases separating them. This CDR3 reads CAWSPGTVSGTDTQYF. Written as DNA, the CDR3 is TGTGCCTGGAGCCCCGGGACGGTGAGTGGCACAGATACGCAGTATTTT.

By share, this clone counts as medium-sized. The J gene is TRBJ2-5, the V gene TRBV9; D remains unclear. The CDR3 runs to 16 residues. Germline V CDR1 and CDR2: SGDLS, YYNGEE. Trimming pared 4 bases from V and 2 bases from J, leaving 18 bases between. The DNA for the CDR3 is TGTGCCAGCAGCTTAGACACACAACTTGATCAAGAGACCCAGTACTTC. Translated: CASSLDTQLDQETQYF. Full variable domain (remainder filled in from reference TRBV9 and TRBJ2-5): DSGVTQTPKHLITATGQRVTLRCSPRSGDLSVYWYQQSLDQGLQFLIQYYNGEERAKGNILERFSAQQFPDLHSELNLSSLELGDSALYFCASSLDTQLDQETQYFGPGTRLLVL.